Only a few counts were recorded for the clone carrying this T cell receptor beta chain. Documented treatment: oral pan-JAK inhibitor, 5-10 mg twice daily. cDNA reverse transcribed from extracted RNA served as the sequencing template. Using immunoSEQ multiplex PCR, the repertoire was profiled, and TCRdb retains in-frame clones only, with some absent. Among roughly 200,000 clones, 50% to 65% were seen once, and the ten largest hold 10% to 13%. This specimen comes from a study of CD8+ T cells in alopecia areata. V was clipped by 9 bases and J by 6 bases; unmatched bases: 6. Germline CDR1 LNHDA, CDR2 SQIVND (reference sequence). This CDR3 is built from 12 residues.

The chain has TRBV19 and TRBJ1-1; 8 bases align to TRBD1. The receptor was isolated from a human donor with alopecia areata. Sequences were derived from CD8+ T cells sorted from blood, sampled at week 24, from a patient treated with tofacitinib. CDR3 amino acids: CASATGGAEAFF. The CDR3 nucleotides are TGTGCCAGCGCAACAGGGGGTGCTGAAGCTTTCTTT.